Each of the 31 T cell receptor beta chains below was sequenced from the same sample in a study of cytomegalovirus exposure and HLA in healthy donors. Both 60 Vbeta primers and 13 Jbeta primers went into the PCR. Some clones are missing from TCRdb's copy, which holds only in-frame ones; the method was immunoSEQ multiplex PCR. The table records some 140,000 clones, roughly 80% of them present only once. The source material was PBMCs. Receptors were obtained from a man in his fifties in good health and CMV-seronegative.

This clone has only one observation. V is TRBV5-5 and J is TRBJ2-1, with 13 bases matching TRBD2. The germline V gene encodes CDR1 SGHKS and CDR2 YYEKEE (reference sequence). CDR3 length equals 18 residues. Trimming at V came to 1 base and at J to 1 base, leaving 5 bases not matched to a gene. Written as DNA, the CDR3 is TGTGCCAGCAGCTTGCCCGGACTAGCGGGAGTATCCTACAATGAGCAGTTCTTC. Its protein is CASSLPGLAGVSYNEQFF.

V gene TRBV28 combines with J gene TRBJ2-5; D remains ambiguous. Germline V gives CDR1 MDHEN, CDR2 SYDVKM. The CDR3 has 14 residues. Deletions cut 4 bases from V and 2 bases from J, with 11 bases between. The DNA of the CDR3 is TGTGCCAGCAGTTCTGCGACTGGACAAGAGACCCAGTACTTC. It specifies CASSSATGQETQYF. The entire variable domain, with the rest obtained from reference TRBV28 and TRBJ2-5, is as follows: DVKVTQSSRYLVKRTGEKVFLECVQDMDHENMFWYRQDPGLGLRLIYFSYDVKMKEKGDIPEGYSVSREKKERFSLILESASTNQTSMYLCASSSATGQETQYFGPGTRLLVL.

This clone was detected only once. The chain uses TRBV5-1 and TRBJ2-2; TRBD1 matches 8 bases. Unmatched junction bases numbered 8, after V lost 0 bases and J lost 7 bases. This CDR3 contains 16 residues. The germline V gene encodes CDR1 SGHRS and CDR2 YFSETQ. The CDR3 coding sequence is TGCGCCAGCAGCTTGGACAGGGGGGCAACACTCGGGGAGCTGTTTTTT. Protein: CASSLDRGATLGELFF.

The chain carries TRBV18 and TRBJ1-3, with D unresolved. The V end was cut by 1 base, the J end by 3 bases, with 13 bases between. CDR3 length: 16 amino acids. Germline V lookup: CDR1 KGHSH, CDR2 LQKENI. The CDR3 DNA reads TGTGCCAGCTCACCACTAGAGGAGCTTAATGGAAACACCATATATTTT. As protein: CASSPLEELNGNTIYF.

This clone was seen only a few times. The chain joins TRBV11-2 to TRBJ2-5; TRBD2 agrees at 7 bases. The CDR3 is 14 residues long. Germline V gene sequence: CDR1 SGHAT, CDR2 FQNNGV. V shed 3 bases, J shed 3 bases, and the junction held 4 bases outside the gene matches. CDR3 sequence reads: CASSFSAGEETQYF. The CDR3, as DNA: TGTGCCAGCAGCTTTTCCGCGGGAGAAGAGACCCAGTACTTC.

The V and J genes are TRBV10-3 and TRBJ1-1; 8 nucleotides align to TRBD1. J gave up 6 bases and V 5 bases, and 11 bases lay outside the gene matches. The CDR3 loop spans 15 amino acids. Germline CDR1 ENHRY, CDR2 SYGVKD. Written as DNA, the CDR3 is TGTGCCATCAGTCAGGCAGGGGGCTGGGGCTCTGAAGCTTTCTTT. Translating gives CAISQAGGWGSEAFF.

The chain couples TRBV7-9 to TRBJ2-1, with TRBD2 matching 12 bases. V gave up 5 bases and J gave up 0 bases; unmatched junction bases: 5. Germline CDR1 reads SEHNR; CDR2 reads FQNEAQ (reference sequence). The CDR3 consists of 17 residues. CDR3 nucleotides: TGTGCCAGCAGCCCGGGACTAGCGGGCGTCTCCTACAATGAGCAGTTCTTC. Translation gives CASSPGLAGVSYNEQFF.

The J gene is TRBJ2-7, the V gene TRBV5-1; TRBD2 is a possible D gene (7 bases). CDR1 is SGHRS, CDR2 YFSETQ, per germline. This CDR3 comprises 16 residues. Trimming took off 0 bases at V and 1 base at J, with 14 bases between the two ends. The CDR3 sequence: CASSLEGGPYSYEQYF. For the CDR3, the DNA is TGCGCCAGCAGCTTGGAGGGGGGGCCTTATTCCTACGAGCAGTACTTC. Looking up the rest from reference TRBV5-1 and TRBJ2-7 gives the full variable domain: KAGVTQTPRYLIKTRGQQVTLSCSPISGHRSVSWYQQTPGQGLQFLFEYFSETQRNKGNFPGRFSGRQFSNSRSEMNVSTLELGDSALYLCASSLEGGPYSYEQYFGPGTRLTVT.

V gene TRBV9 combines with J gene TRBJ1-2; D uncertain. The CDR3 covers 14 residues. CDR1 is SGDLS, CDR2 YYNGEE, per germline. Trimming shortened V by 4 bases and J by 3 bases, and 13 bases separated the two germline ends. CDR3: CASSSAGGHYGYTF. The CDR3 DNA follows: TGTGCCAGCAGCTCCGCGGGCGGACACTATGGCTACACCTTC. The full variable domain, rest sourced from reference TRBV9 and TRBJ1-2, is DSGVTQTPKHLITATGQRVTLRCSPRSGDLSVYWYQQSLDQGLQFLIQYYNGEERAKGNILERFSAQQFPDLHSELNLSSLELGDSALYFCASSSAGGHYGYTFGSGTRLTVV.

The genes are TRBV25-1 and TRBJ2-7, with 8 bases lining up with TRBD2. V trimming: 4 bases; J trimming: 8 bases; junction bases outside the gene matches: 7. In germline, CDR1 is MGHDK, CDR2 SYGVNS. The CDR3 loop spans 13 amino acids. CDR3 residues: CASSAGTRAKQYF. CDR3 DNA sequence: TGTGCCAGCAGTGCCGGGACTAGGGCCAAGCAGTACTTC.

The genes are TRBV2 and TRBJ2-7; 9 nucleotides match TRBD2. Germline V gives CDR1 SNHLY, CDR2 FYNNEI. The V segment lost 4 bases and the J segment 2 bases; nucleotides outside the gene matches: 6. CDR3 length: 15 residues. CDR3 residues: CASSVQAGGPYEQYF. The CDR3 nucleotides are TGTGCCAGCAGTGTTCAAGCGGGAGGTCCCTACGAGCAGTACTTC.

This rearrangement joins TRBV2 to TRBJ1-1; D gene ambiguous. From germline, CDR1 is SNHLY and CDR2 FYNNEI. Trimming took off 4 bases at V and 1 base at J, with 4 bases between the two ends. The length of the CDR3 is 12 residues. The CDR3 spells CASSASNTEAFF. Here the CDR3 DNA reads TGTGCCAGCAGTGCCTCGAACACTGAAGCTTTCTTT.

The chain is built from TRBV28 and TRBJ1-3, with a possible D match to TRBD1 (5 bases). CDR3 length: 15 amino acids. Germline lookup yields CDR1 MDHEN and CDR2 SYDVKM. Trimming took off 5 bases at V and 2 bases at J, with 13 bases between the two ends. The CDR3 bases are TGTGCCAGCAGTCCCCGGGGGTCTGCTGGAAACACCATATATTTT. It yields the protein CASSPRGSAGNTIYF.

This sequence joins TRBV21-1 and TRBJ2-2; TRBD1, the table's D call, was not compared with the DNA. TRBV21-1 is an annotated pseudogene. The CDR3 totals 21 residues. For the CDR3, the DNA is TGTGCCAGCAGCAAAGTTTCGGTTGGGGACAGAAGTACCGGGATATCCGGGGAGCTGTTTTTT. Translated: CASSKVSVGDRSTGISGELFF.

A few counts support this clone. In DNA, the CDR3 is TGCGCCAGCAGGTCAGGGGCTGGTGGGGCCAACGTCCTGACTTTC. It translates to CASRSGAGGANVLTF. The gene calls are TRBV5-1 and TRBJ2-6; maybe TRBD1 (6 bases). From germline, CDR1 is SGHRS and CDR2 YFSETQ. The CDR3 runs 15 residues. Trimming stripped 5 bases from V and 3 bases from J, with 12 bases between.

Note on this clone: Other DNA sequences in this sample translate to the same CDR3. The chain recombines TRBV10-3 with TRBJ2-7, with 7 positions matching TRBD2. CDR1 and CDR2 from the germline V gene are ENHRY and SYGVKD. The V and J ends lost 6 bases and 3 bases, in that order; junction bases with no gene match: 14. The CDR3 consists of 16 residues. Written as DNA, the CDR3 is TGTGCCATCAGATCCCCTAGGGAGGGGAGCCGCTACGAGCAGTACTTC. The encoded protein is CAIRSPREGSRYEQYF.

The chain carries TRBV4-3 and TRBJ2-7; the match to TRBD1 covers 12 bases. The length of the CDR3 is 16 residues. Germline lookup yields CDR1 LGHNA and CDR2 YSLEER. J gave up 6 bases and V 0 bases, and 6 bases lay outside the gene matches. This chain's CDR3 is CASSQEGGTGGSEQYF. The DNA of the CDR3 is TGCGCCAGCAGCCAAGAGGGGGGGACAGGGGGCAGCGAGCAGTACTTC.

This clone was seen only a few times. The V call is TRBV7-2, the J call TRBJ2-2, with D possibly being TRBD1 (5 bases). V lost 0 bases to trimming and J lost 4 bases, with 15 bases between them. Germline CDR1 SGHTA, CDR2 FQGNSA. This CDR3 comprises 17 residues. The CDR3, as DNA: TGTGCCAGCAGCTTAGCGGAGATAGGGGCCTTCACCGGGGAGCTGTTTTTT. It codes for CASSLAEIGAFTGELFF.

The CDR3 loop is CASSTGLTQETQYF. The CDR3 DNA reads as TGTGCCAGCAGCACAGGACTAACCCAAGAGACCCAGTACTTC. The gene calls are TRBV9 and TRBJ2-5, with D possibly being TRBD2 (6 bases). The CDR3 loop spans 14 amino acids. Trimming removed 4 bases from V and 1 base from J, with 11 bases in between. Germline V gives CDR1 SGDLS, CDR2 YYNGEE. The complete variable domain, with remaining parts taken from reference TRBV9 and TRBJ2-5, reads DSGVTQTPKHLITATGQRVTLRCSPRSGDLSVYWYQQSLDQGLQFLIQYYNGEERAKGNILERFSAQQFPDLHSELNLSSLELGDSALYFCASSTGLTQETQYFGPGTRLLVL.

This clone has a handful of counts. The chain joins TRBV2 to TRBJ2-7; 7 nucleotides agree with TRBD1. The CDR3 consists of 15 residues. Germline lookup yields CDR1 SNHLY and CDR2 FYNNEI. V gave up 6 bases and J gave up 7 bases; unmatched junction bases: 15. This CDR3 is CASRRQGMRLREQYF. The DNA of the CDR3 is TGTGCCAGCAGGAGACAGGGAATGAGGTTGAGAGAGCAGTACTTC.

The rearrangement links TRBV10-2 to TRBJ2-1; possible D gene TRBD2, 6 bases. Looked up from germline, CDR1 is WSHSY and CDR2 is SAAADI. Trimming removed 8 bases at V and 0 bases at J, with 17 bases between. This CDR3 is 16 amino acids long. The CDR3, as DNA: TGCGCCAGCGGAGGTGATAGCGGAAGCTCCTACAATGAGCAGTTCTTC. Translated: CASGGDSGSSYNEQFF.

CDR3 in amino acids: CASSPGSEQYF. CDR3 nucleotides: TGTGCCAGCTCACCAGGGAGCGAGCAGTACTTC. The V call is TRBV18, the J call TRBJ2-7, with a tentative D call TRBD2 (5 bases). Germline lookup yields CDR1 KGHSH and CDR2 LQKENI. Between the trimmed V and J ends, which lost 2 bases and 6 bases, there was a span of 5 bases. The CDR3 is 11 residues long.

Remarks on this clone: This sample includes further DNA sequences coding for the same CDR3. The rearrangement links TRBV11-2 to TRBJ2-7, with a tentative D call TRBD2 (6 bases). The V end was cut by 1 base, the J end by 4 bases, with 8 bases between. Germline values: CDR1 SGHAT, CDR2 FQNNGV. The CDR3 runs to 13 residues. The CDR3 loop is CASSLGGTYEQYF. The CDR3 coding sequence is TGTGCCAGCAGCTTAGGCGGGACGTACGAGCAGTACTTC.

The chain uses TRBV6-5 and TRBJ1-3; D unclear. The germline gives CDR1 MNHEY, CDR2 SVGAGI. This CDR3 is 14 amino acids long. Deletions cut 2 bases from V and 1 base from J, with 6 bases between. For the CDR3, the DNA is TGTGCCAGCAGTTACGGCAGGTCTGGAAACACCATATATTTT. This sequence encodes CASSYGRSGNTIYF.

This chain links TRBV6-1 with TRBJ2-7; D gene uncertain. The CDR3 length is 11 residues. V was cut by 5 bases and J by 7 bases, with 9 bases left in between. Germline V lookup: CDR1 MNHNS, CDR2 SASEGT. DNA for the CDR3: TGTGCCAGCAGTTACCCGACAGAGCAGTACTTC. The encoded protein is CASSYPTEQYF.

The chain joins TRBV2 to TRBJ1-1; tentatively, D is TRBD1 (6 bases). The CDR3 is made up of 15 amino acids. Germline lookup yields CDR1 SNHLY and CDR2 FYNNEI. V lost 6 bases to trimming and J lost 2 bases, with 16 bases between them. CDR3 DNA sequence: TGTGCCAGCAGCGCTGAACAGGGAGCAAACACTGAAGCTTTCTTT. The encoded protein is CASSAEQGANTEAFF.

The J gene is TRBJ2-5, the V gene TRBV5-1; tentatively, D is TRBD1 (5 bases). The CDR3 runs 13 residues. Trimming pared 7 bases from V and 5 bases from J, leaving 15 bases between. Germline loops: CDR1 SGHRS, CDR2 YFSETQ. The CDR3 here is CASRFRERETQYF. CDR3 nucleotides: TGCGCCAGCCGTTTCAGGGAAAGGGAGACCCAGTACTTC.

This chain connects TRBV27 to TRBJ1-1; a possible D gene is TRBD1 (5 bases). This CDR3 contains 11 residues. V was trimmed by 7 bases and J by 5 bases, leaving 8 bases between them. The germline V gene encodes CDR1 MNHEY and CDR2 SMNVEV (reference sequence). This chain's CDR3 is CASIRGTEAFF. Written as DNA, the CDR3 is TGTGCCAGCATACGGGGGACTGAAGCTTTCTTT.

The chain links TRBV28 to TRBJ1-4, with a weak D call TRBD1 (5 bases). The CDR3 consists of 14 residues. Germline CDR1 MDHEN, CDR2 SYDVKM. V was clipped by 4 bases and J by 8 bases, with 14 bases between them. The CDR3 DNA reads TGTGCCAGCAGTTCTACAGGACGGGAGGAAAAACTGTTTTTT. It yields the protein CASSSTGREEKLFF.

The chain uses TRBV5-4 and TRBJ2-1, with 10 bases lining up with TRBD1. Trimming cost V 10 bases and J 5 bases; bases outside gene matches: 9. The CDR3 covers 14 residues. Germline values: CDR1 SGHNT, CDR2 YYREEE (reference sequence). CDR3 protein: CAGGTGVDHNEQFF. In DNA form, the CDR3 reads TGTGCCGGGGGGACAGGGGTTGACCACAATGAGCAGTTCTTC. The whole variable domain, filled in from reference TRBV5-4 and TRBJ2-1, reads ETGVTQSPTHLIKTRGQQVTLRCSSQSGHNTVSWYQQALGQGPQFIFQYYREEENGRGNFPPRFSGLQFPNYSSELNVNALELDDSALYLCAGGTGVDHNEQFFGPGTRLTVL.

The V gene is TRBV29-1, the J gene TRBJ2-7; TRBD1 matches at 9 bases. Germline V gene sequence: CDR1 SQVTM, CDR2 ANQGSEA. V dropped 7 bases and J dropped 3; count of bases not matched to a gene: 7. This CDR3 has 13 amino acids. The CDR3 DNA follows: TGCAGCGCGAGACAGGGGGGTAACTACGAGCAGTACTTC. Its protein is CSARQGGNYEQYF.